Shown below are 9 T cell receptor beta chains from a single sample sequenced in a study of blood T cell repertoires in COVID-19. Clones were sequenced by immunoSEQ multiplex PCR, and TCRdb holds only the in-frame ones, with some missing. Seen here are approximately 80,000 clones, roughly 73% observed once, and the top ten hold around 9.5%. The sample consisted of peripheral blood. The receptors come from a human donor in a cohort sampled during active COVID-19.

The chain carries TRBV5-1 and TRBJ1-4; 9 bases line up with TRBD1. Unmatched junction bases numbered 12, after V lost 5 bases and J lost 7 bases. CDR1 and CDR2 (germline): SGHRS, YFSETQ. The CDR3 length is 16 residues. CDR3 region: CASSRDRDSWGEKLFF. The CDR3 DNA reads as TGCGCCAGCAGTCGGGACAGGGACAGTTGGGGTGAAAAACTGTTTTTT.

CDR3 in DNA: TGTGCCATCAGTGAAGGACAGGTGACCTCCTACGAGCAGTACTTC. It translates to CAISEGQVTSYEQYF. V gene TRBV10-3 combines with J gene TRBJ2-7; TRBD1 matches 7 bases. Trimming removed 3 bases from V and 0 bases from J; junction bases left unmatched: 5. The CDR3 runs to 15 residues. Germline CDR1 reads ENHRY; CDR2 reads SYGVKD.

The rearrangement uses TRBV2 and TRBJ2-4; D unclear. The V end was cut by 2 bases, the J end by 9 bases, with 14 bases between. The CDR3 is 14 amino acids. The germline CDR1 and CDR2 sequences are SNHLY and FYNNEI. This CDR3 reads CASSETPIISIQYF. The CDR3 DNA follows: TGTGCCAGCAGTGAAACCCCCATTATCAGCATTCAGTACTTC.

This clone is a singleton in its sample. The chain couples TRBV11-2 to TRBJ1-2; tentatively, D is TRBD1 (6 bases). The V and J ends lost 5 bases and 1 base respectively, with 23 bases between them. The CDR3 extends over 18 amino acids. Germline V lookup: CDR1 SGHAT, CDR2 FQNNGV. CDR3 region: CASSIRRTDYLFNYGYTF. The CDR3 DNA reads TGTGCCAGCAGCATACGGAGGACAGACTACCTTTTTAACTATGGCTACACCTTC.

The genes are TRBV7-2 and TRBJ2-2, with 9 nucleotides matching TRBD1. The germline V gene has CDR1 SGHTA and CDR2 FQGNSA. The V and J ends lost 1 base and 8 bases, in that order; junction bases with no gene match: 11. CDR3 size: 17 residues. In nucleotides, the CDR3 is TGTGCCAGCAGCTTAGGGGTGCCAGGGACAGGGTTGGGGGAGCTGTTTTTT. It is translated as CASSLGVPGTGLGELFF.

This clone was recorded a few times. The chain links TRBV7-9 to TRBJ2-5; D uncertain. The V end lost 5 bases, the J end lost 2 bases, and 3 bases lay between the germline ends. This CDR3 has 11 residues. The germline gives CDR1 SEHNR, CDR2 FQNEAQ (reference sequence). This CDR3 is CASSLQETQYF. The DNA for the CDR3 is TGTGCCAGCAGCCTTCAAGAGACCCAGTACTTC. The variable domain in full, with the rest retrieved from reference TRBV7-9 and TRBJ2-5, is DTGVSQNPRHKITKRGQNVTFRCDPISEHNRLYWYRQTLGQGPEFLTYFQNEAQLEKSRLLSDRFSAERPKGSFSTLEIQRTEQGDSAMYLCASSLQETQYFGPGTRLLVL.

CDR3 coding DNA: TGCGCCAGCAGTGAGTCGAACAGCCGTGGCTACACCTTC. It specifies CASSESNSRGYTF. V usage is TRBV10-1 and J usage is TRBJ1-2, with D hard to call. Trimming removed 0 bases from V and 7 bases from J, with 9 bases in between. The CDR3 totals 13 residues. Per germline, CDR1 WNHNN and CDR2 SYGVQD (reference sequence).

In this sample, this clone turned up a few times. The CDR3 DNA follows: TGTGCCAGCAGCGCCGGACTAGCGGGGATGAATGAGCAGTTCTTC. Translated, it gives CASSAGLAGMNEQFF. This rearrangement joins TRBV7-9 to TRBJ2-1; 12 positions agree with TRBD2. The germline CDR1 and CDR2 sequences are SEHNR and FQNEAQ (reference sequence). J was trimmed by 7 bases and V by 5 bases; bases with no gene match: 6. CDR3 size: 15 residues.

The genes are TRBV24-1 and TRBJ2-7; unclear D gene. The CDR3 is 14 residues long. V was shortened by 3 bases and J by 3 bases, with 11 bases between the two germline ends. Germline V gives CDR1 KGHDR, CDR2 SFDVKD. The CDR3 bases are TGTGCCACCAGTGATCCGCGGAGAGGCTACGAGCAGTACTTC. Its translation is CATSDPRRGYEQYF.